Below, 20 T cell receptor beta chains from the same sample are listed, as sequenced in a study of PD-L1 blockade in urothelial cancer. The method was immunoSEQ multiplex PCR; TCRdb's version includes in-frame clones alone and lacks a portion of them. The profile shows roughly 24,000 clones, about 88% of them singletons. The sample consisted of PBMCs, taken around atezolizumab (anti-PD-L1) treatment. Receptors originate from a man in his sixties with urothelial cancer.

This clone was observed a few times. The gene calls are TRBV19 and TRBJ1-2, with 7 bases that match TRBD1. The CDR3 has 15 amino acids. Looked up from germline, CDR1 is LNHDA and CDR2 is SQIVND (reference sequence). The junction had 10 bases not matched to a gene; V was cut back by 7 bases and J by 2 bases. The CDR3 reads CASTGGGQRNYGYTF. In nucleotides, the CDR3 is TGTGCCAGTACCGGTGGGGGACAGCGGAACTATGGCTACACCTTC.

The chain's CDR3 is CASSVTGVSEQFF. The DNA of the CDR3 is TGTGCCAGCAGTGTCACAGGGGTGAGTGAGCAGTTCTTC. The chain links TRBV6-1 to TRBJ2-1; TRBD1 matches at 7 bases. The CDR3 runs to 13 residues. J gave up 9 bases and V 4 bases, and 6 bases lay outside the gene matches. Looked up from germline, CDR1 is MNHNS and CDR2 is SASEGT.

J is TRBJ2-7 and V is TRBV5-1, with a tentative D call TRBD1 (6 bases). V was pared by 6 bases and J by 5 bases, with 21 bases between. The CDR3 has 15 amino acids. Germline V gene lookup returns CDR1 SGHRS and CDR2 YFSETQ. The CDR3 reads CASKNQGSRVNEQYF. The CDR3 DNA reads TGCGCCAGCAAGAATCAGGGGTCGCGCGTGAACGAGCAGTACTTC.

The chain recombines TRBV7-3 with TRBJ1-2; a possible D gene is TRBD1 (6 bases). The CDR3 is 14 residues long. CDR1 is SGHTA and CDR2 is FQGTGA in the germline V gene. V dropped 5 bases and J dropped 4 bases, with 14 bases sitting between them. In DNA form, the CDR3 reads TGTGCCAGCAGCCCCTCCACAGGGCCCTATGGCTACACCTTC. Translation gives CASSPSTGPYGYTF.

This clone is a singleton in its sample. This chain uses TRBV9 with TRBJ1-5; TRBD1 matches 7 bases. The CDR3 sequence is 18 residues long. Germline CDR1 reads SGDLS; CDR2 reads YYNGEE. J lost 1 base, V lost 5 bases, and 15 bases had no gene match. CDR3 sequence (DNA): TGTGCCAGCAGTAAAGTGAACCAAGACAGGGCGAGCAATCAGCCCCAGCATTTT. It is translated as CASSKVNQDRASNQPQHF.

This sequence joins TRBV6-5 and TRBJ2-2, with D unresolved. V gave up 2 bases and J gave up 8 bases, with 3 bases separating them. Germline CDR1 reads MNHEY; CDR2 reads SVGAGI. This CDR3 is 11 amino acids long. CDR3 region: CASSYLGELFF. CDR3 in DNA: TGTGCCAGCAGTTACCTAGGGGAGCTGTTTTTT.

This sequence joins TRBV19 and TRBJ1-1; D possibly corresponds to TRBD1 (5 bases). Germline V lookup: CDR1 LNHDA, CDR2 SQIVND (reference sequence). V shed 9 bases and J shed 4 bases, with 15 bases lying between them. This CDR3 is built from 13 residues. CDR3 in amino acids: CASLAGPVTEAFF. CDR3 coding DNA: TGTGCCAGCCTCGCAGGGCCGGTCACTGAAGCTTTCTTT.

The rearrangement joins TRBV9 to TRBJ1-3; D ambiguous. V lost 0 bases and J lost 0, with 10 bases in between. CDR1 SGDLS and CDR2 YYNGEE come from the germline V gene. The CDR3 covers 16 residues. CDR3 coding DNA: TGTGCCAGCAGCGTAGGTCGCCGGGGCTCTGGAAACACCATATATTTT. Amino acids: CASSVGRRGSGNTIYF.

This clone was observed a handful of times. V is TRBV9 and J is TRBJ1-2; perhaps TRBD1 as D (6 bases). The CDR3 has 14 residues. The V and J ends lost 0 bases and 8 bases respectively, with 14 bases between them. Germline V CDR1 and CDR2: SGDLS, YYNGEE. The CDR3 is CASSVATSGAGYTF. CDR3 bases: TGTGCCAGCAGCGTAGCTACTTCAGGGGCAGGCTACACCTTC.

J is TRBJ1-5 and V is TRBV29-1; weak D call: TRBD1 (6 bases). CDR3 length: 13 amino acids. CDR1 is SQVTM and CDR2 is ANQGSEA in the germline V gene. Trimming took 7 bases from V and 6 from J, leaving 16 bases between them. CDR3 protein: CSATDQGGQPQHF. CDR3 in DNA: TGCAGCGCAACAGACCAAGGGGGTCAGCCCCAGCATTTT.

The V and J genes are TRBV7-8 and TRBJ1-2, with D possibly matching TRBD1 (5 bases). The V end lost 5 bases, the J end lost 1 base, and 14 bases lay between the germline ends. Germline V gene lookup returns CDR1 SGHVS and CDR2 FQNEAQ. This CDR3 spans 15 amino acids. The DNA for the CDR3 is TGTGCCAGCAGCGGTAGGCAGGGCAATAACTATGGCTACACCTTC. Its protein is CASSGRQGNNYGYTF.

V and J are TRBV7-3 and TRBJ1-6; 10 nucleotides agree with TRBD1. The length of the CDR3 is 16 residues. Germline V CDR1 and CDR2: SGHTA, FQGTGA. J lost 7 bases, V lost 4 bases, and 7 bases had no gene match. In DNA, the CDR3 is TGTGCCAGCAGCTCCCGGGACAGGGGAGGAAATTCACCCCTCCACTTT. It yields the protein CASSSRDRGGNSPLHF.

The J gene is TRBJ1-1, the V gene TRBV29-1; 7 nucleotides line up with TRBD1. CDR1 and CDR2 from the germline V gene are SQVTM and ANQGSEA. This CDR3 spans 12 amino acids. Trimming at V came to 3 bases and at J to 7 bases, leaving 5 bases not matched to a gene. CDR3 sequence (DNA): TGCAGCGTTGAGGCGGGACAGCATGAAGCTTTCTTT. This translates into CSVEAGQHEAFF.

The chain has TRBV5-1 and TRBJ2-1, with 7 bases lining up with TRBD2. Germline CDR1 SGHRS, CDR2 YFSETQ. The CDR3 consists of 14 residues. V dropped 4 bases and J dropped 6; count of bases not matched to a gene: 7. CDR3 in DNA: TGCGCCAGCAGCCCCGGACTAGACAGCAATGAGCAGTTCTTC. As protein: CASSPGLDSNEQFF.

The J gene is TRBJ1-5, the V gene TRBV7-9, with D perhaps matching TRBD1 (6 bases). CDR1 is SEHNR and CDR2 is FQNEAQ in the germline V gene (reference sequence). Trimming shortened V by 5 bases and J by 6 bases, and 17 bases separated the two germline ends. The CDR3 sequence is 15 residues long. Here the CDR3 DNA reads TGTGCCAGCAGCCGAGCAGGGGAATTCGGTCAGCCCCAGCATTTT. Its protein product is CASSRAGEFGQPQHF.

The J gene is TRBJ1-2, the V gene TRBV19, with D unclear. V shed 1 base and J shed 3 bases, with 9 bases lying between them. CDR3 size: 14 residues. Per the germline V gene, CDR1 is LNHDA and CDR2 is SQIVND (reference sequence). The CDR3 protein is CASSIGRGDYGYTF. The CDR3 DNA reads TGTGCCAGTAGTATAGGCCGCGGCGACTATGGCTACACCTTC. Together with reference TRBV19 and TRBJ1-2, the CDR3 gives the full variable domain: DGGITQSPKYLFRKEGQNVTLSCEQNLNHDAMYWYRQDPGQGLRLIYYSQIVNDFQKGDIAEGYSVSREKKESFPLTVTSAQKNPTAFYLCASSIGRGDYGYTFGSGTRLTVV.

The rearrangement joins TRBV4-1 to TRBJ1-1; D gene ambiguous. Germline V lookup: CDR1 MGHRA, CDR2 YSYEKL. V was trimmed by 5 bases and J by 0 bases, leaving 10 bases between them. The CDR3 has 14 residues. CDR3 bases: TGCGCCAGCAGCTTGAAGAGGATGAACACTGAAGCTTTCTTT. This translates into CASSLKRMNTEAFF.

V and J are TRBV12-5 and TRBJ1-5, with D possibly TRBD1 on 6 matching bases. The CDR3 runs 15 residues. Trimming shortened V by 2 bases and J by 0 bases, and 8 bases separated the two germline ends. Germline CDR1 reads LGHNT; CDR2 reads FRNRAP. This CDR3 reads CASGLRGHSNQPQHF. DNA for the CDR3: TGTGCTAGTGGTTTGAGGGGACATAGCAATCAGCCCCAGCATTTT.

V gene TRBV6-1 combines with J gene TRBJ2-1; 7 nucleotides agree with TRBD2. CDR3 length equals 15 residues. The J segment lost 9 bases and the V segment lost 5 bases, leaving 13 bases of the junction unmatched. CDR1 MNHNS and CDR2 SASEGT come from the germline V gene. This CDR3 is CASSPPREVVGEQFF. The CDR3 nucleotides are TGTGCCAGCAGTCCCCCCCGGGAGGTAGTCGGTGAGCAGTTCTTC.

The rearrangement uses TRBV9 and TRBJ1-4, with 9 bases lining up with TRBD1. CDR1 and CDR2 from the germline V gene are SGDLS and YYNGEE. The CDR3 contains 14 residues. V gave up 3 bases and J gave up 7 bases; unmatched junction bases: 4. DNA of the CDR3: TGTGCCAGCAGCGGGACAGGGGAGGGTGAAAAACTGTTTTTT. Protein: CASSGTGEGEKLFF. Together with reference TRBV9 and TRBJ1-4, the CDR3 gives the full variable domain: DSGVTQTPKHLITATGQRVTLRCSPRSGDLSVYWYQQSLDQGLQFLIQYYNGEERAKGNILERFSAQQFPDLHSELNLSSLELGDSALYFCASSGTGEGEKLFFGSGTQLSVL.